The clone carrying this T cell receptor (beta chain) appeared a few times. This entry comes from a study of blood T cells in healthy people across ages. The authors extracted at least 6 micrograms of total RNA per sample. Through a sample-barcoded 5' primer and a J-beta primer mix, a second PCR was run for roughly 6 to 12 cycles. Each CDR3 protein gets one entry after TCRdb re-called the 5' RACE reads with MiXCR. The sample yields fewer than 1,000,000 distinct CDR3 sequences, around 42% seen once. Losses at the gene ends were 6 bases for V and 4 bases for J; bases not matched to a gene: 6. The CDR3 runs 15 residues. Looked up from germline, CDR1 is SGHTA and CDR2 is FQGNSA.

This TCR was sampled from a man aged 60-69 years in good health. The sample comprised blood. The J gene is TRBJ2-7, the V gene TRBV7-2; 13 bases fit TRBD2. The CDR3 sequence is CASRQLAGGQYEQYF. The CDR3 coding sequence is TGTGCCAGCAGACAACTAGCGGGGGGGCAGTACGAGCAGTACTTC.